The clone carrying this TCR beta chain was observed once. Its antigen is not known. This CDR3 is built from 14 residues. Per germline, CDR1 SGHTA and CDR2 FQGTGA. With 2 bases removed from V and 1 base from J, the gap between germline ends came to 6 bases. The record originates from a study of cytomegalovirus exposure and HLA in healthy donors. Study-level findings and limits: A missense variant in DCLRE1C was later tied to TCR beta V- and J-gene trimming. Further analysis, carried out later, found HLA-associated TCR beta chains more clonally expanded than equally common other chains.

PCR was performed using 60 Vbeta and 13 Jbeta primers. Some clones are missing from TCRdb's copy, which holds only in-frame ones; the method was immunoSEQ multiplex PCR. The sample gives roughly 55,000 clones, 65% to 80% of which show up once; 30% to 35% is in the top ten. Sequencing was performed on PBMCs. The sequence came from a man aged 40-49 years in good health and CMV-seropositive. This sequence joins TRBV7-3 and TRBJ1-3, with D possibly being TRBD1 (5 bases). The CDR3 is CASSLQGSGNTIYF. CDR3 nucleotide sequence: TGTGCCAGCAGCTTACAGGGATCTGGAAACACCATATATTTT.